This TCR beta chain appears in the sequencing data of a study of pediatric ulcerative colitis. About this clone: Antigen unknown.

Germline assignment: CDR1 LNHDA and CDR2 SQIVND (reference sequence). Trimming cost V 5 bases and J 4 bases; bases outside gene matches: 6. This CDR3 has 16 residues. Points from the study as a whole: Repertoires came from total lymphocyte DNA, so rare subsets like regulatory T cells may be missed.

This was a survey-level run. The data were produced by immunoSEQ multiplex PCR, yet TCRdb's version contains in-frame clones alone and is incomplete. In the table there are about 36,000 clones, around 78% of which are singletons. This sequence originates from a girl under 18 with moderate ulcerative colitis. The sample comprised blood. This sequence joins TRBV19 and TRBJ2-2; 11 bases line up with TRBD2. CDR3 in amino acids: CASSSTSGTSTGELFF. In nucleotides, the CDR3 is TGTGCCAGTAGTTCGACTAGCGGGACTTCCACCGGGGAGCTGTTTTTT.